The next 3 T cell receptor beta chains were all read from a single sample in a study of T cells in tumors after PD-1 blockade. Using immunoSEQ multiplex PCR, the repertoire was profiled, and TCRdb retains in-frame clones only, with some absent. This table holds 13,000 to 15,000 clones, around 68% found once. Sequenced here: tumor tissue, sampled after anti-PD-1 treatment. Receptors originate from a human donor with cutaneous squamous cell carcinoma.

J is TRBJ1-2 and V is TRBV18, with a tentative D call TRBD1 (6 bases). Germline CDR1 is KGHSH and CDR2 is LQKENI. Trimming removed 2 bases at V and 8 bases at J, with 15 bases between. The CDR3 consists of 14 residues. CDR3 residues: CASSPDHREEGYTF. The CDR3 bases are TGTGCCAGCTCACCAGACCACAGGGAAGAGGGCTACACCTTC.

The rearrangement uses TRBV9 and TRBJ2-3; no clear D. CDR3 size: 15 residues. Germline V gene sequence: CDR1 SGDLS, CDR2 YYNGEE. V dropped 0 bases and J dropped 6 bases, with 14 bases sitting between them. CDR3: CASSVGSLDRDTQYF. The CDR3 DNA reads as TGTGCCAGCAGCGTAGGTTCCCTAGATCGGGATACGCAGTATTTT.

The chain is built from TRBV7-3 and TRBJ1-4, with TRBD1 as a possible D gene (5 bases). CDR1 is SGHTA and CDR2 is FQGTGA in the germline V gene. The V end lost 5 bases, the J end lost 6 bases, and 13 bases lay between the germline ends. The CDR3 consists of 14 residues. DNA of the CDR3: TGTGCCAGCAGCCCCGGTGGGGGAGATGAAAAACTGTTTTTT. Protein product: CASSPGGGDEKLFF.